This T cell receptor beta chain was sequenced during a study of blood T cell repertoires in COVID-19. About the research overall: The cDNA or gDNA used as material had been derived from T cells, B-cell-depleted T cells, or PBMCs.

Repertoires were generated with immunoSEQ multiplex PCR, while TCRdb's copy carries only in-frame clones and drops some. The table has approximately 300,000 clones, almost 90% seen once. Germline V lookup: CDR1 MNHEY, CDR2 SVGEGT. The CDR3 is made up of 12 amino acids. V lost 5 bases and J 5 bases, leaving 9 bases between the germline ends. Patients at the Seattle site were enrolled during active infection and followed longitudinally. This TCR was sampled from a woman aged 25-40 years with COVID-19, enrolled during active disease. The sequenced sample was peripheral blood. The chain recombines TRBV6-2 or TRBV6-3 with TRBJ2-5; D gene ambiguous. The CDR3 loop is CASSVVGETQYF. The CDR3 DNA sequence: TGTGCCAGCAGTGTCGTCGGGGAGACCCAGTACTTC.